This entry concerns a single T cell receptor (beta chain). Its antigen is undetermined. This sample is drawn from a study of OX40 agonist ivuxolimab in advanced cancers. Study-wide context: Of mixed ages from about 20 to 80 and averaging about 65 years, the group was around 78% male.

Germline CDR1 reads MNHEY; CDR2 reads SMNVEV (reference sequence). The CDR3 covers 15 residues. The ends were cut back, 2 bases at V and 6 bases at J, with 16 bases in the middle. Broader study findings: CD8+ T cells were the subset that, on average, had more expanded clones than CD4+.

Sequencing used immunoSEQ multiplex PCR; TCRdb keeps in-frame clones, though not all of them. The sample carries about 48,000 clones, 85% to 90% recorded once. The clonotype originates from an adult with an advanced solid tumor such as melanoma, head and neck, liver or kidney cancer. The material sequenced was CD4+ or CD8+ T cells sorted from blood, taken in a trial of the OX40 agonist ivuxolimab. The V gene is TRBV27, the J gene TRBJ2-5; D is possibly TRBD2 (7 bases). The CDR3 is CASSLSGGAGQTQYF. Here the CDR3 DNA reads TGTGCCAGCAGTTTAAGTGGGGGGGCCGGGCAGACCCAGTACTTC.